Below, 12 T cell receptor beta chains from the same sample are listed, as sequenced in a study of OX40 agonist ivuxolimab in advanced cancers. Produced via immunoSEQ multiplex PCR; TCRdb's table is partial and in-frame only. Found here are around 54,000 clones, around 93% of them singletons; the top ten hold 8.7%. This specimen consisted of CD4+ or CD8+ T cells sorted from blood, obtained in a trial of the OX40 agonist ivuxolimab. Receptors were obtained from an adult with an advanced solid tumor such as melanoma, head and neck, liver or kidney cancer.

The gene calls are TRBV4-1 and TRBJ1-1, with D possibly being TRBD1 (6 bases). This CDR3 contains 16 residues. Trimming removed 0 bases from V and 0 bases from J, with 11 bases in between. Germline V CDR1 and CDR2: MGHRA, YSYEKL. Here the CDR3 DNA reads TGCGCCAGCAGCCAAGATTGGCAGGGGATGAACACTGAAGCTTTCTTT. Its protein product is CASSQDWQGMNTEAFF.

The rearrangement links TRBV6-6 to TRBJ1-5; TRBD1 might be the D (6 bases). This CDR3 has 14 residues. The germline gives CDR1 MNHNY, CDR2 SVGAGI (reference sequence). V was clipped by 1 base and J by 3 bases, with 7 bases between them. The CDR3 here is CASSYWGANQPQHF. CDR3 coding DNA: TGTGCCAGCAGTTACTGGGGGGCCAATCAGCCCCAGCATTTT.

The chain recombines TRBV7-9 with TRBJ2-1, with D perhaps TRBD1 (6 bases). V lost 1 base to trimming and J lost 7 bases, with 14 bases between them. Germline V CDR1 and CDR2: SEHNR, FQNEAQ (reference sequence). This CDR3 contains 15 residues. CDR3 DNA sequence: TGTGCCAGCAGCTTAGTACAGGGCCGGGGAAATGAGCAGTTCTTC. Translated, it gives CASSLVQGRGNEQFF. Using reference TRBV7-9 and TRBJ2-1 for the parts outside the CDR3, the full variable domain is DTGVSQNPRHKITKRGQNVTFRCDPISEHNRLYWYRQTLGQGPEFLTYFQNEAQLEKSRLLSDRFSAERPKGSFSTLEIQRTEQGDSAMYLCASSLVQGRGNEQFFGPGTRLTVL.

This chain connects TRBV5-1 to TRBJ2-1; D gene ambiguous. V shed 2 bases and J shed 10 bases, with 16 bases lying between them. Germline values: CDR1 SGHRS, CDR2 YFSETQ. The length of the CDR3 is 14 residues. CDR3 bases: TGCGCCAGCAGCTTTAGTAGTAGTCTAGGCGAGCAGTTCTTC. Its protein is CASSFSSSLGEQFF.

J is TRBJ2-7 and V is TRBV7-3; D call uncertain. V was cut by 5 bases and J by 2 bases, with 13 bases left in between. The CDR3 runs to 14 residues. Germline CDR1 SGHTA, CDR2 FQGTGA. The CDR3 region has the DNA TGTGCCAGCAGCATCTCAGGTGGCGCCTACGAGCAGTACTTC. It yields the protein CASSISGGAYEQYF.

CDR3: CASSYDISGIEQFF. In DNA form, the CDR3 reads TGTGCCAGCAGTTATGACATTAGCGGGATTGAGCAGTTCTTC. The chain is built from TRBV6-5 and TRBJ2-1; 8 bases align to TRBD2. CDR1 and CDR2 from the germline V gene are MNHEY and SVGAGI. V shed 3 bases, J shed 9 bases, and the junction held 7 bases outside the gene matches. The CDR3 totals 14 residues.

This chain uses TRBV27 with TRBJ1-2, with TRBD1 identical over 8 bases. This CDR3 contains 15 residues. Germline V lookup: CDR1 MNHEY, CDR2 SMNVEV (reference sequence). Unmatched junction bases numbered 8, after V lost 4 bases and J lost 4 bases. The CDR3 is CASSSRLDRAYGYTF. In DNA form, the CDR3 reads TGTGCCAGCAGTTCCCGTTTGGACAGGGCCTATGGCTACACCTTC.

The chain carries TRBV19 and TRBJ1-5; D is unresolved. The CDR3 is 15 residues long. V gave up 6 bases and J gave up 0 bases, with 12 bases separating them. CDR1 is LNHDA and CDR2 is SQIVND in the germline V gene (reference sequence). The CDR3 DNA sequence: TGTGCCAGTAGAACAAGTGAGGCTAGCAATCAGCCCCAGCATTTT. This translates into CASRTSEASNQPQHF.

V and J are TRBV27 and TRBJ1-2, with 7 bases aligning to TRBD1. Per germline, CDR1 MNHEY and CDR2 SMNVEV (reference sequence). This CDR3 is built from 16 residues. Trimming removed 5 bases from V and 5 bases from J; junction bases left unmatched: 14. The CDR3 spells CASSPLTGIHSYGYTF. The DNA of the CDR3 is TGTGCCAGCAGTCCCCTGACAGGGATCCACAGTTATGGCTACACCTTC.

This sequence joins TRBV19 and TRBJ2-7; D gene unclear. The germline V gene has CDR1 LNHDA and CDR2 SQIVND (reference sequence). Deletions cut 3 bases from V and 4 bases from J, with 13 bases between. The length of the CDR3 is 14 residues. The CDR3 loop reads CASSMVGGVYEQYF. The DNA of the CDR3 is TGTGCCAGTAGTATGGTTGGCGGAGTATACGAGCAGTACTTC. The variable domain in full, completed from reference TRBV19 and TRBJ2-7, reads DGGITQSPKYLFRKEGQNVTLSCEQNLNHDAMYWYRQDPGQGLRLIYYSQIVNDFQKGDIAEGYSVSREKKESFPLTVTSAQKNPTAFYLCASSMVGGVYEQYFGPGTRLTVT.

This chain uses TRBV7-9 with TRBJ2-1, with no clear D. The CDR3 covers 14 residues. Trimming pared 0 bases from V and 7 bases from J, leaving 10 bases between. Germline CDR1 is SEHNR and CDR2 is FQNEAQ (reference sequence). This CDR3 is CASSLAGQSNEQFF. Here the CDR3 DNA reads TGTGCCAGCAGCTTAGCAGGGCAGAGTAATGAGCAGTTCTTC.

The CDR3 region is CASSISSGGGYEQYF. As DNA, the CDR3 is TGTGCCAGTAGTATCAGCAGCGGAGGCGGGTACGAGCAGTACTTC. V is TRBV19 and J is TRBJ2-7; TRBD2 might be the D (5 bases). Germline-derived CDR1 and CDR2 are LNHDA and SQIVND (reference sequence). With 3 bases removed from V and 4 bases from J, the gap between germline ends came to 16 bases. The CDR3 has 15 residues. The complete variable domain, with remaining parts taken from reference TRBV19 and TRBJ2-7, reads DGGITQSPKYLFRKEGQNVTLSCEQNLNHDAMYWYRQDPGQGLRLIYYSQIVNDFQKGDIAEGYSVSREKKESFPLTVTSAQKNPTAFYLCASSISSGGGYEQYFGPGTRLTVT.